The next 2 T cell receptor beta chains were all read from a single sample in a study of Ad26.COV2.S vaccination and SARS-CoV-2 variants. Treatment of the sample: around 19 received Ad26.COV2.S at low or high dose, single or two shots; about 5 received placebo; per-sample allocation not given. Sampling occurred on day 63 after the first vaccine or placebo injection. Generated by immunoSEQ multiplex PCR, the TCRdb table keeps only in-frame clones and is missing some. The data contain about 370,000 clones, 70% to 90% of them singletons. The sequences come from peripheral blood, collected in a trial of Ad26.COV2.S vaccine versus placebo. The receptors derive from a person between 18 and 65 years old who received the Ad26.COV2.S COVID-19 vaccine or a placebo.

The CDR3, as DNA: TGTGCCACCAGCAGAGGGGCCCCCAGGGGGCCTGATGAAAAACTGTTTTTT. This translates into CATSRGAPRGPDEKLFF. The gene calls are TRBV15 and TRBJ1-4; 8 bases line up with TRBD1. Germline V gene data show CDR1 as LNHNV and CDR2 as YYDKDF (reference sequence). This CDR3 has 17 residues. V lost 1 base to trimming and J lost 6 bases; unmatched junction nucleotides: 10.

V usage is TRBV7-9 and J usage is TRBJ2-7; 10 nucleotides align to TRBD1. Germline CDR1 SEHNR, CDR2 FQNEAQ (reference sequence). The CDR3 totals 15 residues. After removal of 6 bases from V and 2 bases from J, the junction contained 7 bases not matched to a gene. The CDR3 bases are TGTGCCAGCAGTATAACCGGGACAGGGGCCTACGAGCAGTACTTC. Translating it yields CASSITGTGAYEQYF.